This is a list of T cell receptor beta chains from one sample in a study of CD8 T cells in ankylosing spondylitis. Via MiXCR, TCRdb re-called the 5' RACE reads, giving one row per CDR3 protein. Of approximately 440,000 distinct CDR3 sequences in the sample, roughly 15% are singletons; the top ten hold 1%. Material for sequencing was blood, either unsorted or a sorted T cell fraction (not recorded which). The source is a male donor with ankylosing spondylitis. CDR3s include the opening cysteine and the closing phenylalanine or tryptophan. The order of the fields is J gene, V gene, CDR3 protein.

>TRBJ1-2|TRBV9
CASSPRDRDISNYGYTF
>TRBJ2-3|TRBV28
CASSSNKAGGDTQYF
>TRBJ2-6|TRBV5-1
CASRGNSGANVLTF
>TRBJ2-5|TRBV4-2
CASSQEGGLLQETQYF
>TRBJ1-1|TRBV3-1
CASSHRQGKNTEAFF
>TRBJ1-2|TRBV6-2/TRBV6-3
CASTHGGTAVANYGYTF
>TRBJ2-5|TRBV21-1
CASSAKSGLAGEETQYF
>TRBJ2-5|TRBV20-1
CSAKVLRSRLPYQETQYF
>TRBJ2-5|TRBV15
CATSRDYVQTQETQYF
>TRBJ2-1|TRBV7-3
CASSSSGGHYNEQFF
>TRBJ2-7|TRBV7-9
CASSNSGGTYEQYF
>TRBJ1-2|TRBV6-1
CASNTKGQGGYTF